This T cell receptor (beta chain) was retrieved from a study of blood T cell repertoires in COVID-19. Ages ranged from about 18 to 89 years, with residence in about two dozen US areas. Allocation to cohorts depended on clinical history reported by the participants. Two negative PCRs, clearance, or symptom resolution were required of recovered Cohort 3 donors. The CDR3 is 13 residues long. Trimming pared 2 bases from V and 1 base from J, leaving 8 bases between. Germline CDR1 and CDR2: GTSNPN and SVGIG (reference sequence). Profiling relied on immunoSEQ multiplex PCR, and the TCRdb table lists in-frame clones only, not all of them. The data show some 200,000 clones, 70% to 90% seen once.

Sequencing was performed on PBMCs or T cells enriched from blood (not recorded which). The V and J genes are TRBV30 and TRBJ1-2; D unresolved. This sequence originates from a woman between 18 and 29 years old who had recovered from COVID-19. For the CDR3, the DNA is TGTGCCTGGAGTAGCACCCATAACTATGGCTACACCTTC. It specifies CAWSSTHNYGYTF.